Listed here are 2 T cell receptor beta chains from one sample, sequenced in a study of T cells after yellow fever vaccination. TCRdb processed the 5' RACE reads anew with MiXCR; each CDR3 protein has one entry. The sample contains 350,000 or so distinct CDR3 sequences, less than 9.5% of which appear only once. The sample was PBMCs, taken more than 40 days after the first yellow fever vaccination. These receptors were collected from a man between 18 and 29 years old who received the YFV17D yellow fever vaccine.

This clonotype was detected only a few times. The chain carries TRBV19 and TRBJ2-1, with TRBD2 identical over 13 bases. The CDR3 runs 15 residues. Germline V gene sequence: CDR1 LNHDA, CDR2 SQIVND (reference sequence). With V trimmed by 9 bases and J by 7 bases, 9 bases remained unmatched. CDR3 bases: TGTGCCAGCGCAATAAGGACTAGCGGGAGAAATGAGCAGTTCTTC. It encodes CASAIRTSGRNEQFF.

A few counts support this clonotype. The genes are TRBV23-1 and TRBJ1-4; no clear D gene. TRBV23-1 is identified as an open reading frame with a role that is uncertain. The CDR3 extends over 12 amino acids. CDR3: CVTRATNEKLFF. The CDR3 bases are TGCGTCACCCGTGCAACTAATGAAAAACTGTTTTTT.